One and the same sample provided the 13 T cell receptor beta chains below, sequenced in a study of T cell changes during pregnancy in multiple sclerosis. The table came from immunoSEQ multiplex PCR; TCRdb's copy has only in-frame clones and leaves some out. The top ten hold nearly 0.5% of the sample, which has under 75,000 clones, around 90% seen once. The sequencing used CD4+ T cells from peripheral blood mononuclear cells, collected after pregnancy. The source is a female donor in good health, enrolled as a control in a pregnancy study.

The CDR3 reads CASSAQGAGANVLTF. The DNA for the CDR3 is TGTGCCAGCAGCGCGCAGGGGGCTGGGGCCAACGTCCTGACTTTC. This chain uses TRBV9 with TRBJ2-6, with 7 bases aligning to TRBD1. CDR3 length equals 15 residues. Germline V gene sequence: CDR1 SGDLS, CDR2 YYNGEE. Trimming took 3 bases from V and 2 from J; bases not matched to a gene: 2.

V usage is TRBV6-1 and J usage is TRBJ1-2; perhaps TRBD1 as D (5 bases). CDR3 size: 13 residues. Germline V lookup: CDR1 MNHNS, CDR2 SASEGT. Trimming took off 3 bases at V and 8 bases at J, with 13 bases between the two ends. The CDR3 loop reads CASSEGQGSGYTF. The CDR3 DNA follows: TGTGCCAGCAGTGAGGGGCAGGGCTCCGGCTACACCTTC.

The rearrangement uses TRBV7-2 and TRBJ2-7; the match to TRBD1 covers 8 bases. The CDR3 extends over 17 amino acids. V trimming: 3 bases; J trimming: 2 bases; junction bases outside the gene matches: 12. Germline-derived CDR1 and CDR2 are SGHTA and FQGNSA. CDR3 residues: CASSFSGPGQAAYEQYF. DNA of the CDR3: TGTGCCAGCAGCTTCTCGGGGCCGGGACAGGCAGCCTACGAGCAGTACTTC.

The chain links TRBV5-1 to TRBJ1-1; D might be TRBD1 (5 bases). The CDR3 has 13 amino acids. Trimming removed 4 bases from V and 1 base from J, with 8 bases in between. Germline loops: CDR1 SGHRS, CDR2 YFSETQ. The CDR3 here is CASSPRENTEAFF. As DNA, the CDR3 is TGCGCCAGCAGCCCCAGGGAGAACACTGAAGCTTTCTTT.

The CDR3 bases are TGTGCCAGCAGCGTAGCCCCGGGAGGCATCTATGGCTACACCTTC. It encodes CASSVAPGGIYGYTF. V usage is TRBV9 and J usage is TRBJ1-2, with D uncertain. The CDR3 consists of 15 residues. Germline V gives CDR1 SGDLS, CDR2 YYNGEE. V was shortened by 0 bases and J by 4 bases, with 13 bases between the two germline ends.

The gene calls are TRBV6-6 and TRBJ1-5; possibly TRBD1 for D (6 bases). The CDR3 consists of 15 residues. Trimming pared 0 bases from V and 9 bases from J, leaving 15 bases between. The germline CDR1 and CDR2 sequences are MNHNY and SVGAGI (reference sequence). CDR3 loop: CASSYSGQRHRPQHF. The CDR3 nucleotides are TGTGCCAGCAGTTACTCAGGACAGCGGCATAGGCCCCAGCATTTT.

Only one count was recorded for this clone. Other DNA sequences in the sample encode the same CDR3. The chain joins TRBV7-2 to TRBJ2-5; 7 bases line up with TRBD2. Per germline, CDR1 SGHTA and CDR2 FQGNSA. CDR3 length: 13 residues. The V and J ends lost 3 bases and 3 bases, in that order; junction bases with no gene match: 1. DNA of the CDR3: TGTGCCAGCAGCTTCGCGGGGGAAGAGACCCAGTACTTC. Its translation: CASSFAGEETQYF. Complete variable domain (other parts from reference TRBV7-2 and TRBJ2-5): GAGVSQSPSNKVTEKGKDVELRCDPISGHTALYWYRQSLGQGLEFLIYFQGNSAPDKSGLPSDRFSAERTGGSVSTLTIQRTQQEDSAVYLCASSFAGEETQYFGPGTRLLVL.

This clone was seen just once. The genes are TRBV4-3 and TRBJ1-1; 7 bases match TRBD1. The CDR3 sequence is 14 residues long. After removal of 4 bases from V and 0 bases from J, the junction contained 2 bases not matched to a gene. CDR1 LGHNA and CDR2 YSLEER come from the germline V gene. The CDR3 loop reads CASSLGTVNTEAFF. CDR3 bases: TGCGCCAGCAGCCTCGGGACAGTGAACACTGAAGCTTTCTTT.

In this sample, this clone turned up once. V gene TRBV4-1 combines with J gene TRBJ1-2; D is perhaps TRBD1 (5 bases). The V end was cut by 0 bases, the J end by 2 bases, with 10 bases between. The CDR3 covers 15 residues. Germline-derived CDR1 and CDR2 are MGHRA and YSYEKL. The CDR3 is CASSQEEGPNYGYTF. In nucleotides, the CDR3 is TGCGCCAGCAGCCAAGAGGAGGGACCGAACTATGGCTACACCTTC.

The V and J genes are TRBV4-3 and TRBJ2-7, with D perhaps TRBD2 (7 bases). The CDR3 is 21 amino acids. In germline, CDR1 is LGHNA, CDR2 YSLEER. V shed 0 bases and J shed 3 bases, with 30 bases lying between them. The CDR3 nucleotides read TGCGCCAGCAGCCAAGATCTAGTGGGGGGGCATATACAGGGAATTTACTACGAGCAGTACTTC. Protein sequence: CASSQDLVGGHIQGIYYEQYF.

This chain uses TRBV2 with TRBJ1-1; a possible D gene is TRBD1 (5 bases). V lost 3 bases, J lost 4 bases, and 9 bases lay in between. CDR3 length equals 13 residues. The germline V gene encodes CDR1 SNHLY and CDR2 FYNNEI. DNA of the CDR3: TGTGCCAGCAGTGAGGTGGGGGGCACTGAAGCTTTCTTT. Amino acid sequence: CASSEVGGTEAFF.

The chain has TRBV2 and TRBJ2-1, with D possibly matching TRBD2 (6 bases). CDR1 and CDR2 (germline): SNHLY, FYNNEI. The length of the CDR3 is 13 residues. Trimming removed 4 bases at V and 5 bases at J, with 9 bases between. Written as DNA, the CDR3 is TGTGCCAGCAGTGTAGGGAGGAACAATGAGCAGTTCTTC. It codes for CASSVGRNNEQFF.

V is TRBV7-8 and J is TRBJ1-1; D is uncertain. This CDR3 is 17 amino acids long. The germline V and J ends were trimmed by 2 bases and 3 bases, with 19 bases remaining between them. Germline assignment: CDR1 SGHVS and CDR2 FQNEAQ. The CDR3 nucleotides read TGTGCCAGCAGCTTATTCCCCAATATTGGACTTCACACTGAAGCTTTCTTT. It yields the protein CASSLFPNIGLHTEAFF.